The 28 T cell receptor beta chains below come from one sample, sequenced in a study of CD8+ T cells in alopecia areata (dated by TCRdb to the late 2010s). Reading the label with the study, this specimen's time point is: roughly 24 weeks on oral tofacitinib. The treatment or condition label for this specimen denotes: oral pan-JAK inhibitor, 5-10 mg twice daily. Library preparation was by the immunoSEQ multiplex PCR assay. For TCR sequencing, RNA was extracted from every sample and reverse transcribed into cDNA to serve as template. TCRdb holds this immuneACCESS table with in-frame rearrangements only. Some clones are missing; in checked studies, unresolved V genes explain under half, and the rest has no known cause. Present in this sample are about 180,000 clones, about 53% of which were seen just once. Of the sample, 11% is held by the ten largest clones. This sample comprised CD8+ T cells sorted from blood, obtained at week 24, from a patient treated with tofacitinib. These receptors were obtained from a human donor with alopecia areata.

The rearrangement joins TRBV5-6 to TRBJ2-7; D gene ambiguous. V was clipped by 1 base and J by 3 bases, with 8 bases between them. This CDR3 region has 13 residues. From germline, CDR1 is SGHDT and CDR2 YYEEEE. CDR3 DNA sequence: TGTGCCAGCAGCTTGATAGGGATCTACGAGCAGTACTTC. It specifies CASSLIGIYEQYF.

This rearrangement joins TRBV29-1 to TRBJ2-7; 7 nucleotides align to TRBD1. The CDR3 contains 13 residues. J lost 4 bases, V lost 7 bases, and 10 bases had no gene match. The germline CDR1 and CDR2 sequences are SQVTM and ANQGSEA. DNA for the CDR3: TGCAGCGCACAGGACAGGTCTGGGTACGAGCAGTACTTC. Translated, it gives CSAQDRSGYEQYF.

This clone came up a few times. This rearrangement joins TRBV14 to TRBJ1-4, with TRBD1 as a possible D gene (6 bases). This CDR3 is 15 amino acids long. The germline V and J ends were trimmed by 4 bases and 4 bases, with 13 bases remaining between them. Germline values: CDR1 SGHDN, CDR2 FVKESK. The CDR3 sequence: CASSLRRGGNEKLFF. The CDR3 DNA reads TGTGCCAGCAGCCTCCGTAGAGGGGGTAATGAAAAACTGTTTTTT. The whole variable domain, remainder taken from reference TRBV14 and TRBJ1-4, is EAGVTQFPSHSVIEKGQTVTLRCDPISGHDNLYWYRRVMGKEIKFLLHFVKESKQDESGMPNNRFLAERTGGTYSTLKVQPAELEDSGVYFCASSLRRGGNEKLFFGSGTQLSVL.

The CDR3 reads CATGGPGRVNEQFF. In nucleotides, the CDR3 is TGTGCCACCGGGGGGCCGGGCAGGGTCAATGAGCAGTTCTTC. This chain joins TRBV15 and TRBJ2-1; the D gene could be TRBD1 or TRBD2 (6 bases each). V was clipped by 8 bases and J by 6 bases, with 17 bases between them. The CDR3 is 14 residues long. Germline CDR1 and CDR2: LNHNV and YYDKDF (reference sequence).

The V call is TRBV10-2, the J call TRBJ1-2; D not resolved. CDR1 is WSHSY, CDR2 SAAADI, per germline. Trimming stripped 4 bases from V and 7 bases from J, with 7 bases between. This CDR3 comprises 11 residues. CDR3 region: CASSGSPGYTF. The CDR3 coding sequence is TGCGCCAGCAGTGGGTCGCCTGGCTACACCTTC.

The CDR3 nucleotides read TGCGCCAGCAGCCAACAGGGGTCGTATGGCTACACCTTC. As protein: CASSQQGSYGYTF. The chain recombines TRBV4-1 with TRBJ1-2; D is possibly TRBD1 (6 bases). The length of the CDR3 is 13 residues. V lost 2 bases, J lost 5 bases, and 9 bases lay in between. Germline CDR1 reads MGHRA; CDR2 reads YSYEKL.

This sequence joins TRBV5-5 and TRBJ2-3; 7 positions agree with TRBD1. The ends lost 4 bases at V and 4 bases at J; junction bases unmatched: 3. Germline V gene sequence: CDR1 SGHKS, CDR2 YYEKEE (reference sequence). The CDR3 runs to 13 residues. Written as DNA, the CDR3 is TGTGCCAGCAGCCGACAGGGAGCAGATACGCAGTATTTT. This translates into CASSRQGADTQYF.

CDR3 in amino acids: CASSIGQGITEQYF. CDR3 DNA sequence: TGTGCCAGCAGCATCGGCCAGGGGATCACCGAGCAGTACTTC. This chain joins TRBV9 and TRBJ2-7; tentatively, D is TRBD1 (6 bases). This CDR3 is built from 14 residues. Trimming cost V 4 bases and J 6 bases, with 17 bases left between them. Germline CDR1 is SGDLS and CDR2 is YYNGEE.

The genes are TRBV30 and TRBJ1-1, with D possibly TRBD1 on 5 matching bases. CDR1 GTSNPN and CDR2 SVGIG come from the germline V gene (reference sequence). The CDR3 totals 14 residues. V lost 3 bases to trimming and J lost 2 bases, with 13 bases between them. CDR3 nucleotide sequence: TGTGCCTGGAGCAGGGATGAGAAAAACACTGAAGCTTTCTTT. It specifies CAWSRDEKNTEAFF.

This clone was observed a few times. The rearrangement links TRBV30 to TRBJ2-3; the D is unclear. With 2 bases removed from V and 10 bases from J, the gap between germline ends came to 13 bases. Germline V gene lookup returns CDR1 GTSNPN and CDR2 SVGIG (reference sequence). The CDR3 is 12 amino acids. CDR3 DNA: TGTGCCTGGAGTATTACCCCCGGCTCGCAGTATTTT. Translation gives CAWSITPGSQYF. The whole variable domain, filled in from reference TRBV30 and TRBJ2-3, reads SQTIHQWPATLVQPVGSPLSLECTVEGTSNPNLYWYRQAAGRGLQLLFYSVGIGQISSEVPQNLSASRPQDRQFILSSKKLLLSDSGFYLCAWSITPGSQYFGPGTRLTVL.

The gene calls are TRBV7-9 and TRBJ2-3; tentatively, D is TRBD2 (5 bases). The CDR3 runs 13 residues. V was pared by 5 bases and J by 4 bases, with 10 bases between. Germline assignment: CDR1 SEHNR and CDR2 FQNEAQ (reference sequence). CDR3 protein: CASSEEGPDTQYF. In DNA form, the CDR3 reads TGTGCCAGCAGCGAAGAGGGCCCAGATACGCAGTATTTT.

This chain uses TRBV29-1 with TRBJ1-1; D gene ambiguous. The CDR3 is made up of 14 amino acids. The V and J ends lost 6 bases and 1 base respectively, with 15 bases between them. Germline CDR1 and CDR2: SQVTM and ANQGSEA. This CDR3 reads CSVIFVGSNTEAFF. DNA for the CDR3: TGCAGCGTCATCTTCGTGGGATCGAACACTGAAGCTTTCTTT.

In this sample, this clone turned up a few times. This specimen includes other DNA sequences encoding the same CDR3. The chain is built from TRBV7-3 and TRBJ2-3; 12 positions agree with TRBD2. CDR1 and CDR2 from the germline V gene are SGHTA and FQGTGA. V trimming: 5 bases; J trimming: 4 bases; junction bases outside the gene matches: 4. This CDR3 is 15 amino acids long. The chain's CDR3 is CASSPSGGVADTQYF. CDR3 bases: TGTGCCAGCAGCCCTAGCGGGGGGGTGGCAGATACGCAGTATTTT.

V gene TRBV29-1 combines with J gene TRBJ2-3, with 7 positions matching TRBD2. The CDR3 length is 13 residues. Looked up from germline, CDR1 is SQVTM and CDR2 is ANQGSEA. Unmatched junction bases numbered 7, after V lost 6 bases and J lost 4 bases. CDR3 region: CSVIGREADTQYF. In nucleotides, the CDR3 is TGCAGCGTGATTGGGAGGGAGGCAGATACGCAGTATTTT.

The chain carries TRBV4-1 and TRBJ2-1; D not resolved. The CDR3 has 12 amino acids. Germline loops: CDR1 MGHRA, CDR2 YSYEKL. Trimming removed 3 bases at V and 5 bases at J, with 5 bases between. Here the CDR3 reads CASSHQHNEQFF. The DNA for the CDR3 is TGCGCCAGCAGCCATCAACACAATGAGCAGTTCTTC.

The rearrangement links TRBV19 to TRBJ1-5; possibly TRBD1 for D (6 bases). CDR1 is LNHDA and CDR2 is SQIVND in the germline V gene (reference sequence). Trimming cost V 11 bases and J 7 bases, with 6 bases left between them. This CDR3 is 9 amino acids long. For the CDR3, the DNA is TGTGCCGGGGGCCAGCCCCAGCATTTT. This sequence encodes CAGGQPQHF.

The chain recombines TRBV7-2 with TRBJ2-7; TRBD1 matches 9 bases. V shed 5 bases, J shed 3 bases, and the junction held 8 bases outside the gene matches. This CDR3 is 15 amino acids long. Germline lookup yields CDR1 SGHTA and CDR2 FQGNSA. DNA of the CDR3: TGTGCCAGCAGCCAAACTCCGGGACAGGGCTACGAGCAGTACTTC. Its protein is CASSQTPGQGYEQYF.

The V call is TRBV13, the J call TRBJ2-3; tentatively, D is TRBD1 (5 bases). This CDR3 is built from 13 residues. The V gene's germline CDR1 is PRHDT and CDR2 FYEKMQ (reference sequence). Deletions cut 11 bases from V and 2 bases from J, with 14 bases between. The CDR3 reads CACRPGNTDTQYF. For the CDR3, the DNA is TGTGCCTGCCGGCCAGGGAACACAGATACGCAGTATTTT.

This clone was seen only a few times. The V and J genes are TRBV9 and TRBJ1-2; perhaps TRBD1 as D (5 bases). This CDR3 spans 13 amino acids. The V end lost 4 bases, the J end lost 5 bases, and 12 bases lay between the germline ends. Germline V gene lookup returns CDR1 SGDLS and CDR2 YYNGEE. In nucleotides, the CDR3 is TGTGCCAGCAGCTCCGGGGCCCCGTATGGCTACACCTTC. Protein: CASSSGAPYGYTF.

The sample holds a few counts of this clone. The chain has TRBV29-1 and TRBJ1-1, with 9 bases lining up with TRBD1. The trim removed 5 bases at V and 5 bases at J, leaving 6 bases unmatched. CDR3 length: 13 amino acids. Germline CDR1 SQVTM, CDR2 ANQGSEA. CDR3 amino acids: CSVLDRGRTEAFF. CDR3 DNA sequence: TGCAGCGTTCTCGACAGGGGGAGGACTGAAGCTTTCTTT.

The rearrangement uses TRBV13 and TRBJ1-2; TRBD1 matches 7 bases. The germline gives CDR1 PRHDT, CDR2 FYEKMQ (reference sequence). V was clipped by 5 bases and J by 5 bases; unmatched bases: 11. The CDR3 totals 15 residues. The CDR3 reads CASSNDDRERYGYTF. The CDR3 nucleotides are TGTGCCAGCAGCAATGACGACAGGGAGAGGTATGGCTACACCTTC.

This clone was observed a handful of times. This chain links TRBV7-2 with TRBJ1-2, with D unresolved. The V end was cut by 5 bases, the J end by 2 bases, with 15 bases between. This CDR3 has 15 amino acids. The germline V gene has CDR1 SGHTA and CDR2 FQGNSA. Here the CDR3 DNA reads TGTGCCAGCAGCCCTGACTCAAACGGGAACTATGGCTACACCTTC. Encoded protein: CASSPDSNGNYGYTF.

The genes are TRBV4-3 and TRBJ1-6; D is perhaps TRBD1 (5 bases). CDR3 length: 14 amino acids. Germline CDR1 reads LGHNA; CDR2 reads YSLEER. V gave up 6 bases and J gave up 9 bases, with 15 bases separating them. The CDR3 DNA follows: TGCGCCAGCAGGCCTACAGAAGGGACTTCACCCCTCCACTTT. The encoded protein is CASRPTEGTSPLHF.

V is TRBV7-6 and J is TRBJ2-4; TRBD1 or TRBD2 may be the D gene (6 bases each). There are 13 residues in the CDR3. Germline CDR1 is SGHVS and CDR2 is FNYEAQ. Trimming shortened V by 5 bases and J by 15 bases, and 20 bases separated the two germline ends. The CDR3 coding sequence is TGTGCCAGCAGCCGGGACGGGGGCTCCCGTCTGTACTTC. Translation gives CASSRDGGSRLYF.

The CDR3 DNA reads TGTGCCAGCAGTGAATATGGTGGGAGGGGTCTCGACGAGCAGTACTTC. Translated, it gives CASSEYGGRGLDEQYF. The gene calls are TRBV25-1 and TRBJ2-7, with 7 bases identical to TRBD2. The CDR3 has 16 residues. Germline V gives CDR1 MGHDK, CDR2 SYGVNS. V lost 0 bases, J lost 5 bases, and 10 bases stayed unmatched.

The CDR3 region has the DNA TGTGCCAGTAGTATTAGTGAGGCAGATACGCAGTATTTT. It codes for CASSISEADTQYF. The chain combines TRBV19 with TRBJ2-3, with unresolved D. The CDR3 has 13 amino acids. Per the germline V gene, CDR1 is LNHDA and CDR2 is SQIVND (reference sequence). Trimming shortened V by 3 bases and J by 4 bases, and 8 bases separated the two germline ends.

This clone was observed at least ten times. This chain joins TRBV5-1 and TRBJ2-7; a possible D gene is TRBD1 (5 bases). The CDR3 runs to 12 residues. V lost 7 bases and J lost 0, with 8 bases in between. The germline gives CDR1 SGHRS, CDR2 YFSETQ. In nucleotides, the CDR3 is TGCGCCAGCGGACATACCTCCTACGAGCAGTACTTC. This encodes CASGHTSYEQYF.

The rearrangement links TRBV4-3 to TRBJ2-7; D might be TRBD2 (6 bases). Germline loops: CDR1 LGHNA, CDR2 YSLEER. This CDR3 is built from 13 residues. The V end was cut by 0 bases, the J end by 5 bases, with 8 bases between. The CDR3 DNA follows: TGCGCCAGCAGCCAAGAGGGCGGGGACGAGCAGTACTTC. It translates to CASSQEGGDEQYF.